This TCR beta chain is drawn from a study of blood T cell repertoires in COVID-19. On the study more broadly: Nucleic acid was either cDNA or gDNA, and it came from T cells, B-cell-depleted T cells, or PBMCs.

The CDR3 consists of 13 residues. J lost 6 bases, V lost 4 bases, and 3 bases had no gene match. Per the germline V gene, CDR1 is SGHRS and CDR2 is YFSETQ. This clone came up once. TCRdb keeps only in-frame clones here, not all; method: immunoSEQ multiplex PCR. Of approximately 200,000 clones listed, about 88% are singletons. Sequencing used peripheral blood. The chain uses TRBV5-1 and TRBJ2-2, with 7 positions matching TRBD2. The TCR originated in a man aged 70 or older with acute or convalescent COVID-19. The CDR3, as DNA: TGCGCCAGCAGCCCCAGCGGGGCCGGGGAGCTGTTTTTT. It codes for CASSPSGAGELFF.